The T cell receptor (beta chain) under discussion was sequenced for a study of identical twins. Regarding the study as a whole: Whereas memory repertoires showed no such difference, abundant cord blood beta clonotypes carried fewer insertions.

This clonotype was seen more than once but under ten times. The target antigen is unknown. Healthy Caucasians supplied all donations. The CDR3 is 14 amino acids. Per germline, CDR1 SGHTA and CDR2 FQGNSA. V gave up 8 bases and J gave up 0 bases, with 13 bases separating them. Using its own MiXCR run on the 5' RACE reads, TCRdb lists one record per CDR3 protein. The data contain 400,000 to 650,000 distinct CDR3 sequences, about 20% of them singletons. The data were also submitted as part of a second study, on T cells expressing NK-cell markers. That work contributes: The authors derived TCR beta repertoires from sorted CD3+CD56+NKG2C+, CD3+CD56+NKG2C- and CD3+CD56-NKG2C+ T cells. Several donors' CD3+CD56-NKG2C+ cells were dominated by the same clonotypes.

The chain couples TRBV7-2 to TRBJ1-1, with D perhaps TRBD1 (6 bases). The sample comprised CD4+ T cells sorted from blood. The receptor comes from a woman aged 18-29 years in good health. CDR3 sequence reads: CASRGGRLNTEAFF. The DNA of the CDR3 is TGTGCCAGCCGAGGGGGACGGCTGAACACTGAAGCTTTCTTT.